This T cell receptor beta chain derives from a study of CD8 T cells in ankylosing spondylitis (dated by TCRdb to 2016 to 2017). For the study in its entirety: To find TCR variants linked to disease, the study profiled T cell receptor beta repertoires in ankylosing spondylitis patients and healthy donors. Peripheral blood was sampled, and synovial fluid was additionally collected from ankylosing spondylitis patients. The whole study cohort included 90 to 120 healthy donors and 25 ankylosing spondylitis patients.

Taken from cysteine to phenylalanine, the CDR3 has 16 residues. The kept DNA is CDR3 alone, 48 bases in frame from the first base. At the junction V is shortened by 4 bases and J by 0 bases, with 16 bases in between. The germline V gene gives CDR1 as MGHRA and CDR2 as YSYEKL. Concerning this clonotype: Its specific antigen is unknown. No much larger clone exists at a distance of one base, and base qualities are not known.

For sequencing, an Illumina HiSeq 2500 was employed. Quantitative 5'-RACE with molecular barcodes was used to prepare TCR beta libraries. In the authors' own workflow: Disease-linked TCR variants were identified with a new computational method built on a probabilistic model of VDJ rearrangement. TCRdb handled the public reads itself, with Q25 trimming in fastp and clone calling in MiXCR, and kept productive beta chains. A single entry per CDR3 protein holds the most common genes and DNA from its merged rows. The V and J calls reflect TCRdb's pipeline rather than the authors' work. Within this sample are about 420,000 distinct CDR3 sequences, with around 24% of them counted one time only. The top ten hold about 16% of the sample. Study-wide conclusions, independent of this receptor: The disease-linked clones were reported as significantly enriched in matched synovial fluid samples from ankylosing spondylitis patients. Some TCR beta motif variants had previously been reported in synovial fluid and blood of reactive arthritis patients, which suggested common disease-initiation mechanisms. A TCR beta motif made up of about eight highly homologous amino acid variants appeared to be characteristic of blood from ankylosing spondylitis patients. In peripheral blood, the disease-linked clones were found at relatively low frequencies and had a CD8+ phenotype.

The chain is encoded by TRBV4-1 joined to TRBJ2-7; the D region possibly corresponds to TRBD2 (6 bases align). The source is a male donor with ankylosing spondylitis. Sequencing was carried out using blood, either unsorted or a sorted T cell fraction (not recorded which). CDR3 region: CASSRGRFGSSYEQYF. The DNA is TGCGCCAGCAGCCGAGGGAGATTCGGGAGCTCCTACGAGCAGTACTTC.